The clone carrying this T cell receptor beta chain was found many times. Antigen: not known. The data stem from a study of Graves' ophthalmopathy and Graves' hyperthyroidism. Study-level results: Among thyroid clonotypes expanded above 0.001 frequency, most also appeared in blood. With about 88% sensitivity and approximately 80% specificity, a 13-signature model separated ophthalmopathy from stable hyperthyroidism. In predicting ophthalmopathy progression, the model reached 70.59% sensitivity and roughly 74% specificity.

Germline V gene lookup returns CDR1 MNHEY and CDR2 SVGAGI. Trimming stripped 5 bases from V and 1 base from J, with 17 bases between. The CDR3 is made up of 16 amino acids. Amplification of the TCR beta CDR3 regions used RNA transcripts (as template). HTBI-primed first-round RT-PCR preceded second-round multiplex PCR. One entry per CDR3 protein, called by TCRdb with MiXCR from the multiplex PCR reads. The sample has 1 million to 1.3 million distinct CDR3 sequences; approximately 35% are singletons. Patients were left out if they had other autoimmune diseases, uncontrolled infections, pregnancy or lactation.

Sample: peripheral blood or thyroid tissue (not recorded which). The chain employs TRBV6-5 and TRBJ1-1; D remains unclear. This TCR was sampled from an adult man with Graves' hyperthyroidism. CDR3 coding DNA: TGTGCCAGCAGTGAATATTGGAGGACGGCGAACACTGAAGCTTTCTTT. This sequence encodes CASSEYWRTANTEAFF.